The entry below describes one T cell receptor beta chain. Its antigen specificity is not known. The cohort consisted of some 670 healthy bone marrow donors. All cohort members were sampled while nominally healthy, although unrecorded immune exposures were likely present. The donor was CMV seronegative and belonged to the group of 352 seronegative cohort members. A peripheral blood sample was collected from each donor, and TCR beta sequencing was performed on peripheral blood mononuclear cells. The Qiagen DNeasy Blood Extraction Kit was used to extract genomic DNA from the blood cell samples. This sample was included in a study of cytomegalovirus exposure and HLA in healthy donors (dated by TCRdb to 2016 to 2017). At the level of the whole study: An earlier analysis of around 600 of the donors reported about 290 Gb of sequence data and around 120 million unique TCR beta sequences from approximately 180 million T cells. Approximately 330 gigabases of sequencing data and around 88 million unique TCR sequences made up an early release that covered under 750 HLA-typed donors. Of the 398 genotyped donors, 81% fell in the genetic ancestry cluster associated with self-reported Caucasian donors. The study aimed to test whether cataloging public T cell receptors could reveal signatures of past pathogen exposure. The study used immunosequencing to profile the T cell repertoires of some 600 subjects and linked those repertoires to cytomegalovirus serostatus. Besides the first cohort of approximately 670 subjects, a separate validation cohort made up of 120 different subjects was used. High-throughput TCR immunosequencing, statistical association of individual TCRs with disease status, and machine learning were combined to predict cytomegalovirus infection status. A later analysis re-analyzed previously published TCR beta repertoires from about 730 donors and added high-resolution HLA genotyping to study TCR occurrence patterns. Rather than drawing on any new phenotypic data, the later analysis identified candidate immune exposures from TCR beta sequences and the way those sequences occurred across donors. An earlier analysis of 587 of the donors applied high-throughput TCR beta sequencing to assess whether each TCR beta V gene segment acted as functional or pseudogenic. Donor age, sex, ethnicity and CMV serostatus were collected together with the repertoire data. A later genetic analysis took genome-wide SNP genotypes for about 55% of the 666 donors and used that subset as a discovery cohort. All discovery cohort repertoires had been generated using a single sequencing platform. Both class I and class II loci were covered by HLA typing, at four-digit resolution. The number of donors typed differed by locus, with roughly 620-630 for A, B, C, DRB1 and DQB1, 522 for DQA1, some 570 for DPA1, and some 450 for DPB1. Roughly 5 DR-DQ haplotypes were treated as single units for association and clustering because of strong linkage in the cohort. On average, roughly 200,000 unique TCR beta nucleotide sequences were sequenced per donor among some 420 genotyped donors of the cohort, with 15% to 20% of those sequences being non-productive.

CDR1 and CDR2 (SGHTA, FQGNSA) derive from the germline V gene. Trimming removed 1 base from V and 1 base from J; the gene matches leave 3 bases unexplained. From the cysteine through the phenylalanine, the CDR3 covers 16 amino acids. Of all the DNA, just the CDR3 is kept, 48 bases in frame from base 1. Here is what the overall study found, with its caveats: Compared with the 666-donor mean, donors in an Asian-associated ancestry cluster had fewer N-insertions in productive TCRs, according to a later genetic analysis. Three of the identified cytomegalovirus-associated TCR beta chains were confirmed in vitro to be specific for cytomegalovirus antigens. In this cohort, only TCR beta chains were sequenced, and detectable features were limited by the absence of alpha or paired-chain data. It was suggested by the authors that the approach could potentially be generalized to other disease states and immunological phenotypes. A group of highly shared sequence variants was considered likely to be a technical artifact of the sequencing pipeline. Most TCR sequences were observed very rarely across donors, whereas some public TCRs were present in many individuals. A later analysis found that TCR association rates varied across HLA loci, with DRB1 alleles showing the most associated TCRs and HLA-C alleles the fewest. In the study, 150 to 200 TCR beta chains were listed as associated with cytomegalovirus. In an earlier analysis of over 550 of the donors, most TCR beta V segments were observed in productive rearrangements about 87% or about 30% of the time, broadly matching IMGT annotations. Approximately 16 rarely observed V segments, including chromosome 9 orphons, were excluded from the earlier analysis of several hundred of the donors because counts were too low. Strong co-occurrence of HLA alleles, especially DR and DQ, made assigning TCR associations to individual alleles difficult. Several of the top co-occurrence clusters appeared to be linked to parvovirus B19, influenza, CMV and Epstein-Barr virus, according to a later analysis. In a later analysis, HLA-associated TCR beta chains showed more clonal expansion and lower generation probabilities than non-associated chains that were equally common. For the cohort, immune exposure information was limited to CMV serostatus. Because HLA typing was unavailable for some donors at each locus, only the typed subset was used in association tests. Specific HLA alleles were associated with some 15,000 TCR beta sequences at a false discovery rate of 0.05 in a later analysis. Linkage disequilibrium might explain the correlated functional status among segregating V segments, but an unknown experimental factor could not be ruled out. The 87-base-pair reads could not distinguish some IMGT-functional V segments, including TRBV6-2 and TRBV6-3, so those segments were excluded. A further reported finding was that TCR beta sequences accurately predicted the HLA-A and HLA-B alleles for most subjects in the first cohort. Presence/absence analyses assumed roughly uniform sequencing depth across donors, an assumption that may not hold. Cytomegalovirus status was reported to be diagnosed by the classifier with high specificity and sensitivity in both the original and validation cohorts. In a later genetic analysis, a missense DCLRE1C variant was associated with V-gene and J-gene trimming of TCR beta chains, and the association was replicated in an independent cohort. According to a later analysis, most CMV-associated TCR beta chains appeared to be HLA-restricted, and the HLA associations seemed to be driven largely by CMV exposure.

The library came from the immunoSEQ multiplex PCR assay. For the multiplex PCR, a mixture combining 60 forward primers for TCR Vbeta segments and 13 reverse primers for TCR Jbeta segments was used. A multiplex PCR assay on genomic DNA amplified the CDR3 region of rearranged TCR beta genes. On the Illumina HiSeq System, the amplified TCR beta libraries were sequenced as 87-base-pair reads. In the source study's methods: In a later analysis, some 80 million unique TCR beta chains were counted across the roughly 670 repertoires, and around 10 million of these chains were shared by at least two donors. Raw reads were error-corrected and collapsed into unique sequences by a nearest-neighbor algorithm in which closely related sequences were merged to remove PCR and sequencing errors. Alignment of CDR3 sequences to IMGT reference sequences was used to assign V, D and J gene segments. For a sequence to be retained, a match of at least six nucleotides was required to both a V gene segment and a J gene segment. A rearrangement counted as productive if the CDR3 had no stop codons and remained in frame with V and J, and every other rearrangement counted as non-productive. CDR3 was defined according to IMGT convention as the region running from the second conserved V-encoded cysteine to the conserved J-encoded phenylalanine. The earlier analysis of some 550 of the donors excluded any sequence lacking an unambiguous match to a single V gene segment. In an earlier analysis of 587 of the donors, a V segment was called functional when productive rearrangements were above 56.7%, and segregating when the standard deviation between donors exceeded 5%. A statistical classification framework was built for diagnosing cytomegalovirus status from the catalog of TCR beta chain sequences. A later analysis assigned V and J genes by comparing TCR nucleotide sequences with IMGT/GENE-DB human TR gene sequences. Using the TCRdist pipeline, a later analysis assigned CDR3 sequences along with most-parsimonious VDJ recombination scenarios. In a later analysis, every TCR beta chain was defined by the combination of its CDR3 amino acid sequence and its V-gene family, and reads without a unique V-gene family were dropped. A later analysis removed roughly 590 highly shared, low-generation-probability nucleotide sequences to deal with suspected cross-contamination and a sequencing artifact. For each public chain, a later analysis derived a clonal expansion index from normalized ranks of inferred template counts within each repertoire. A later analysis computed generation probabilities with a VDJ recombination model fitted to out-of-frame rearrangements, and checked the results against IGoR. In a later analysis, TCR-TCR, TCR-HLA and TCR-CMV co-occurrence was scored with hypergeometric tests, and a repertoire-size bias correction was applied to TCR pairs. In a later analysis, false discovery rates were estimated by permuting HLA or CMV assignments 20 times. In a later analysis, co-occurring TCRs were grouped using DBSCAN, and TCRdist sequence similarity was added for clustering within HLA-allele-positive subsets. Repertoires with fewer than 30,000 or more than 120,000 public chains, plus five repertoires with anomalous nucleotide sharing, were excluded from co-occurrence clustering. Not all clones reach the TCRdb copy of this immuneACCESS table, which keeps in-frame sequences only. Checked studies attribute under half of the gap to unresolved V genes and leave the rest unexplained. Clone size and V and J calls were adopted from that table, with D and trimming inferred from the DNA. This sample's table lists around 150,000 clones. The top ten clones comprise roughly 2.5% of the sample.

Sequencing input: PBMCs. Recombination connected TRBV7-2 to TRBJ2-3; 9 bases in the junction line up with TRBD2. This receptor was identified in a man aged 35-49 years in good health and CMV-seronegative. The DNA sequence reads TGTGCCAGCAGCTTAGGACTAGCGGCTCGCACAGATACGCAGTATTTT. Translated, it gives CASSLGLAARTDTQYF.